This is a list of T cell receptor beta chains from one sample in a study of blood T cell repertoires in COVID-19. TCRdb's table, derived via immunoSEQ multiplex PCR, lists solely in-frame clones and lacks some. The sample yields hundreds of thousands of clones, 70% to 90% seen once. Material: peripheral blood. All receptors come from a woman aged 25 to 45 with COVID-19, enrolled during active disease. Both conserved end residues are part of each CDR3. A D gene is named only where the DNA matches it firmly. Only some rows state a clone size, as once, few, many or a class for expanded clones.

D: NA; J: TRBJ1-1; V: TRBV6-5; size: NA; DNA: TGTGCCAGCAGTTACCGCGCGAACACTGAAGCTTTCTTT; CDR3: CASSYRANTEAFF
D: TRBD2; J: TRBJ2-5; V: TRBV10-3; size: NA; DNA: TGTGCCATCAGCAGCGGGAGGGCGTCAGAGACCCAGTACTTC; CDR3: CAISSGRASETQYF
D: NA; J: TRBJ2-3; V: TRBV5-4; size: NA; DNA: TGTGCCAGCAGCCCGCGGGCCTCGGGGGAGCAGGCAGATACGCAGTATTTT; CDR3: CASSPRASGEQADTQYF
D: NA; J: TRBJ2-5; V: TRBV5-1; size: NA; DNA: TGCGCCAGCAGTTCGAGGGGACCGCCCGGCGGGAAAGAGACCCAGTACTTC; CDR3: CASSSRGPPGGKETQYF
D: NA; J: TRBJ1-6; V: TRBV6-6; size: once; DNA: TGTGCCAGCAGTGCTACAGGGCGACGGGATTCACCCCTCCACTTT; CDR3: CASSATGRRDSPLHF
D: NA; J: TRBJ1-4; V: TRBV14; size: NA; DNA: TGTGCCAGCAGCCAGGAGGGGTCTCGAAATGGAAAACTGTTTTTT; CDR3: CASSQEGSRNGKLFF
D: NA; J: TRBJ1-1; V: TRBV23-1; size: NA; DNA: TGCGCCAGCAGTCAATATTCCCCGGGATCCCCGATGAACACTGAAGCTTTCTTT; CDR3: CASSQYSPGSPMNTEAFF
D: NA; J: TRBJ2-7; V: TRBV28; size: NA; DNA: TGTGCCAGCACTCCTATAGCGCCGGGCTCCTACGAGCAGTACTTC; CDR3: CASTPIAPGSYEQYF
D: TRBD1; J: TRBJ1-1; V: TRBV4-3; size: few; DNA: TGCGCCAGCAGCCACCTAGACAGGGACACTGAAGCTTTCTTT; CDR3: CASSHLDRDTEAFF
D: NA; J: TRBJ1-2; V: TRBV5-5; size: NA; DNA: TGTGCCAGCAGGGTGACAGCATCTAACTATGGCTACACCTTC; CDR3: CASRVTASNYGYTF
D: TRBD1; J: TRBJ2-1; V: TRBV9; size: NA; DNA: TGTGCCAGCAGCGTAGTTACAGGGGGCATCTACAATGAGCAGTTCTTC; CDR3: CASSVVTGGIYNEQFF
D: NA; J: TRBJ2-7; V: TRBV5-1; size: NA; DNA: TGCGCCAGCAGCACCTCGACAGATAGCTACGAGCAGTACTTC; CDR3: CASSTSTDSYEQYF
D: NA; J: TRBJ2-2; V: TRBV5-1; size: few; DNA: TGCGCCAGCATCGGGGAAACCGGGGAGCTGTTTTTT; CDR3: CASIGETGELFF
D: TRBD2; J: TRBJ2-1; V: TRBV27; size: NA; DNA: TGTGCCTCTCACCGCGGGGGTCCTTCCAATGAGCAGTTCTTC; CDR3: CASHRGGPSNEQFF
D: TRBD1; J: TRBJ2-6; V: TRBV4-1; size: NA; DNA: TGCGCCAGCAGCCAAACCCGGGACAGGGACTCTGGGGCCAACGTCCTGACTTTC; CDR3: CASSQTRDRDSGANVLTF
D: NA; J: TRBJ1-4; V: TRBV28; size: NA; DNA: TGTGCCAGCAGTTTAGGAGGGTATGATGAAAAACTGTTTTTT; CDR3: CASSLGGYDEKLFF
D: TRBD1; J: TRBJ1-4; V: TRBV5-1; size: once; DNA: TGCGCCAGCAGCCAAGGACAGGTTAGGAACGAAAAACTGTTTTTT; CDR3: CASSQGQVRNEKLFF
D: TRBD1; J: TRBJ1-5; V: TRBV6-6; size: NA; DNA: TGTGCCAGCAGCTGGGACAGGGGCTCTGGGAGTCAGCCCCAGCATTTT; CDR3: CASSWDRGSGSQPQHF
D: NA; J: TRBJ1-2; V: TRBV28; size: NA; DNA: TGTGCCAGCAGCCCCCGGGACATTCTCTATGGCTACACCTTC; CDR3: CASSPRDILYGYTF
D: TRBD1; J: TRBJ1-5; V: TRBV4-3; size: NA; DNA: TGCGCCAGCAGCCAAGATTGGGACAGGGGGGATAGCAATCAGCCCCAGCATTTT; CDR3: CASSQDWDRGDSNQPQHF
D: TRBD2; J: TRBJ2-3; V: TRBV27; size: NA; DNA: TGTGCCAGCAGTTTCGGGGGGGCAGATACGCAGTATTTT; CDR3: CASSFGGADTQYF
D: TRBD1; J: TRBJ2-1; V: TRBV9; size: few; DNA: TGTGCCAGCAGCTTCGGGACAGGGCCACACAATGAGCAGTTCTTC; CDR3: CASSFGTGPHNEQFF
D: TRBD2; J: TRBJ2-5; V: TRBV11-3; size: NA; DNA: TGTGCCAGCAGCCGTTCTAGCGGGAGCGAGGAGACCCAGTACTTC; CDR3: CASSRSSGSEETQYF
D: NA; J: TRBJ1-6; V: TRBV5-5; size: NA; DNA: TGTGCCAGCAGCCGAGAAAATATTAATTCACCCCTCCACTTT; CDR3: CASSRENINSPLHF